The 10 T cell receptor beta chains given below trace back to one sample, sequenced in a study of T cells in Graves' hyperthyroidism and ophthalmopathy. Amplification yielded TCR beta CDR3 regions, with RNA transcripts as the source. Primed by the HTBI set, a first-round RT-PCR was run on the TCR CDR3. One entry per CDR3 protein, called by TCRdb with MiXCR from the multiplex PCR reads. The top ten hold about 4.5% of the sample, which has fewer than 750,000 distinct CDR3 sequences, 14% to 15% seen once. Material for sequencing was blood. All receptors derive from a woman between 40 and 55 years old with Graves' ophthalmopathy.

V and J are TRBV7-2 and TRBJ1-3; maybe TRBD1 (5 bases). The CDR3 runs 15 residues. Germline CDR1 is SGHTA and CDR2 is FQGNSA. V lost 5 bases, J lost 7 bases, and 18 bases lay in between. The CDR3 nucleotides read TGTGCCAGCAGCACCTGGGGCAACAGTTTGAACACCATATATTTT. Amino acid sequence: CASSTWGNSLNTIYF.

This clonotype was detected many times. V gene TRBV9 combines with J gene TRBJ2-7; D ambiguous. V dropped 4 bases and J dropped 4 bases, with 15 bases sitting between them. Germline assignment: CDR1 SGDLS and CDR2 YYNGEE. CDR3 length equals 14 residues. The CDR3 DNA is TGTGCCAGCAGCCCACGGCAGTTTGGGTACGAGCAGTACTTC. Translated: CASSPRQFGYEQYF. The full variable domain, rest sourced from reference TRBV9 and TRBJ2-7, is DSGVTQTPKHLITATGQRVTLRCSPRSGDLSVYWYQQSLDQGLQFLIQYYNGEERAKGNILERFSAQQFPDLHSELNLSSLELGDSALYFCASSPRQFGYEQYFGPGTRLTVT.

This clonotype has a count of ten or more. The CDR3 bases are TGTGCCAGCAATGTAAGAGGGACGATGAACACTGAAGCTTTCTTT. Protein sequence: CASNVRGTMNTEAFF. The chain joins TRBV2 to TRBJ1-1, with D maybe TRBD1 (5 bases). The ends were cut back, 7 bases at V and 0 bases at J, with 15 bases in the middle. Germline CDR1 SNHLY, CDR2 FYNNEI. The CDR3 loop spans 15 amino acids.

This rearrangement joins TRBV10-3 to TRBJ1-1; tentative D call: TRBD1 (5 bases). Trimming shortened V by 4 bases and J by 7 bases, and 13 bases separated the two germline ends. The CDR3 loop spans 13 amino acids. Germline V gene sequence: CDR1 ENHRY, CDR2 SYGVKD. This CDR3 is CAISAQGGNEAFF. CDR3 nucleotides: TGTGCCATCAGTGCCCAGGGAGGCAATGAAGCTTTCTTT.

This clonotype was counted at least ten times. The chain uses TRBV19 and TRBJ2-5, with D possibly being TRBD1 or TRBD2 (5 bases each). The length of the CDR3 is 16 residues. The V end lost 4 bases, the J end lost 2 bases, and 17 bases lay between the germline ends. Germline assignment: CDR1 LNHDA and CDR2 SQIVND (reference sequence). CDR3 loop: CASSTGYRRVQETQYF. In nucleotides, the CDR3 is TGTGCCAGTAGTACCGGTTACAGGCGGGTACAAGAGACCCAGTACTTC.

This clonotype was recorded many times. The chain uses TRBV2 and TRBJ2-7; 7 bases are a match to TRBD1. The CDR3 spans 13 residues. CDR1 is SNHLY, CDR2 FYNNEI, per germline. The trim removed 4 bases at V and 6 bases at J, leaving 6 bases unmatched. This CDR3 is CASSVDREGEQYF. The CDR3 DNA sequence: TGTGCCAGCAGTGTCGACAGGGAAGGCGAGCAGTACTTC.

This clonotype came up many times. The CDR3, as DNA: TGTGCCAGCAGCTTCATGGACGCTCAAATCAACTATGGCTACACCTTC. Translating it yields CASSFMDAQINYGYTF. The genes are TRBV11-2 and TRBJ1-2; unclear D gene. There are 16 residues in the CDR3. The germline CDR1 and CDR2 sequences are SGHAT and FQNNGV. Trimming stripped 3 bases from V and 2 bases from J, with 16 bases between.

This clonotype was observed many times. This rearrangement joins TRBV7-2 to TRBJ1-1; TRBD1 matches at 7 bases. Germline V CDR1 and CDR2: SGHTA, FQGNSA. CDR3 length: 14 residues. V shed 8 bases and J 0 bases; nucleotides not matched to a gene: 6. CDR3 residues: CASGAQGMNTEAFF. The CDR3 DNA follows: TGTGCCAGCGGAGCACAGGGGATGAACACTGAAGCTTTCTTT.

This clonotype has a count of ten or more. V gene TRBV7-2 combines with J gene TRBJ2-7, with 7 nucleotides matching TRBD2. Germline lookup yields CDR1 SGHTA and CDR2 FQGNSA. V shed 0 bases, J shed 5 bases, and the junction held 7 bases outside the gene matches. CDR3 length: 15 residues. This CDR3 reads CASSLAGGPPHEQYF. The CDR3 region has the DNA TGTGCCAGCAGCTTAGCGGGAGGGCCTCCCCACGAGCAGTACTTC.

The table lists this clonotype with many counts. The chain carries TRBV6-1 and TRBJ2-7, with TRBD2 matching 8 bases. Germline CDR1 MNHNS, CDR2 SASEGT. Germline trimming cut 2 bases from V and 5 bases from J; bases unmatched to any gene: 11. CDR3 length equals 16 residues. CDR3 sequence: CASSEQKAGVRNEQYF. The CDR3 DNA is TGTGCCAGCAGTGAACAAAAAGCGGGAGTAAGGAACGAGCAGTACTTC.